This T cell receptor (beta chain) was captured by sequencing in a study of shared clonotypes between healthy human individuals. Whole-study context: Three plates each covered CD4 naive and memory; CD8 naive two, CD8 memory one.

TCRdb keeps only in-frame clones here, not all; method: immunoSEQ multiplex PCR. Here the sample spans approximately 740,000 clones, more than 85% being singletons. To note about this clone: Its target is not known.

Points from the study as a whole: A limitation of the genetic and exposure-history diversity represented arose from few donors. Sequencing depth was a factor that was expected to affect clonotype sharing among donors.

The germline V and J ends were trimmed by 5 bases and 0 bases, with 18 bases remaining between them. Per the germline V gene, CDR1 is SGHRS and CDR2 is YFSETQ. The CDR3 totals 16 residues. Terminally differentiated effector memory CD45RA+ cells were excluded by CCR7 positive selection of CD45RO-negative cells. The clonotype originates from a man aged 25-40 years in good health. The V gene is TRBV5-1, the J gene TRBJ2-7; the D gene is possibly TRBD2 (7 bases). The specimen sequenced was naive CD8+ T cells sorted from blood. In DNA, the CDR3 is TGCGCCAGCAGTTCGGGGCGGGGGCAGAGCTCCTACGAGCAGTACTTC. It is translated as CASSSGRGQSSYEQYF.